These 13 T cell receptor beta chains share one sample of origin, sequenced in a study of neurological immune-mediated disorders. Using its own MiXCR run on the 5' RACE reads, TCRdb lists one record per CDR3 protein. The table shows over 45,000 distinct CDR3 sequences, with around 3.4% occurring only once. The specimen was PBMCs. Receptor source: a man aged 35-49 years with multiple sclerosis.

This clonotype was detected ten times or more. For the CDR3, the DNA is TGCAGTGCTCCAAACGGGCGGGGGGCAAGCACAGATACGCAGTATTTT. Its protein product is CSAPNGRGASTDTQYF. V and J are TRBV20-1 and TRBJ2-3; 8 bases align to TRBD2. V gave up 5 bases and J gave up 0 bases; unmatched junction bases: 10. This CDR3 contains 16 residues. CDR1 and CDR2 (germline): DFQATT, SNEGSKA (reference sequence).

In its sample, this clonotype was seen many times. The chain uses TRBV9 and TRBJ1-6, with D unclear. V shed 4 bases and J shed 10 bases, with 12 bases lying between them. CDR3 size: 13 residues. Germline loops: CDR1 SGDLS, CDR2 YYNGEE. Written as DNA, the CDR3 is TGTGCCAGCAGCCCGCCCGGGAGCTCACCCCTCCACTTT. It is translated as CASSPPGSSPLHF.

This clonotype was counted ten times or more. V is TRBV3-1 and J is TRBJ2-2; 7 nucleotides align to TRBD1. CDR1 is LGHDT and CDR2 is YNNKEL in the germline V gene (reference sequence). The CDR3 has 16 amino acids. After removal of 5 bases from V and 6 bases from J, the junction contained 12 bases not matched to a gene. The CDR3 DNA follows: TGTGCCAGCAGCTCCCGGGACAGATCTGTCTCCGGGGAGCTGTTTTTT. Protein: CASSSRDRSVSGELFF.

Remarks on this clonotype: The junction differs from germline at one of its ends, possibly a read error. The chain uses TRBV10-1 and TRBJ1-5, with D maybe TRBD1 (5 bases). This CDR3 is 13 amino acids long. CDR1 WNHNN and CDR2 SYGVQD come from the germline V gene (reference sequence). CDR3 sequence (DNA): TGCGCCAGCAGTGAGTTTCAGGGTCAGCCCCAGAATTTT. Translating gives CASSEFQGQPQNF.

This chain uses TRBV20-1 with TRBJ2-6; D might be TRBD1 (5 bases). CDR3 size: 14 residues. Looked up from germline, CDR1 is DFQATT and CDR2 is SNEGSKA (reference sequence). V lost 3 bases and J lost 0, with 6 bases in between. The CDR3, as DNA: TGCAGTGCTAGTCAGGGCTCTGGGGCCAACGTCCTGACTTTC. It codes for CSASQGSGANVLTF.

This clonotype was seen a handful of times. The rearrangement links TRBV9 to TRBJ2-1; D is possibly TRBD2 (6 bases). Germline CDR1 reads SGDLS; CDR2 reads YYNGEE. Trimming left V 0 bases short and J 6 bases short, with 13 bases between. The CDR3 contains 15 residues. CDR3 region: CASSVGAGWGNEQFF. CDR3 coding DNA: TGTGCCAGCAGCGTAGGAGCGGGCTGGGGCAATGAGCAGTTCTTC. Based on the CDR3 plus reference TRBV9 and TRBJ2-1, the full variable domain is DSGVTQTPKHLITATGQRVTLRCSPRSGDLSVYWYQQSLDQGLQFLIQYYNGEERAKGNILERFSAQQFPDLHSELNLSSLELGDSALYFCASSVGAGWGNEQFFGPGTRLTVL.

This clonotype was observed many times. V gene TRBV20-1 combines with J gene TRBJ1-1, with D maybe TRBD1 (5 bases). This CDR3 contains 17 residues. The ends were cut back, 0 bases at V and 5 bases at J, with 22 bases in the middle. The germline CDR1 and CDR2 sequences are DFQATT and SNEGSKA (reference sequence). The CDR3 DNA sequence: TGCAGTGCTAGAGACCCACCGGGACGCAAGAGGAGGACTGAAGCTTTCTTT. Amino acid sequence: CSARDPPGRKRRTEAFF.

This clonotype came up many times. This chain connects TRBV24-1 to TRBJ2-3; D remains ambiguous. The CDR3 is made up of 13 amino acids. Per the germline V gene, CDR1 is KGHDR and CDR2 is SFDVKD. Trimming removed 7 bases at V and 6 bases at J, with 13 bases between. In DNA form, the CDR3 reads TGTGCCACCAGGGGATCAGCGCAGGATACGCAGTATTTT. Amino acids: CATRGSAQDTQYF.

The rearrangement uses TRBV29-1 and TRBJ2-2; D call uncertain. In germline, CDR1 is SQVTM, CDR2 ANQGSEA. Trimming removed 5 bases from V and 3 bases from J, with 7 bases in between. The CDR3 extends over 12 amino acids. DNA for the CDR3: TGCAGCGTTAAGAGAGACACCGGGGAGCTGTTTTTT. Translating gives CSVKRDTGELFF.

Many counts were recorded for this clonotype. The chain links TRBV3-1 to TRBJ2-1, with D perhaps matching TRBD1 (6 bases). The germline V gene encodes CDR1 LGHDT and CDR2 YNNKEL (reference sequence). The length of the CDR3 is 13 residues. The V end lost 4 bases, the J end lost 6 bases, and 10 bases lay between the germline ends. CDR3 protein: CASSPDRFNEQFF. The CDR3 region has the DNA TGTGCCAGCAGCCCCGACAGGTTCAATGAGCAGTTCTTC.

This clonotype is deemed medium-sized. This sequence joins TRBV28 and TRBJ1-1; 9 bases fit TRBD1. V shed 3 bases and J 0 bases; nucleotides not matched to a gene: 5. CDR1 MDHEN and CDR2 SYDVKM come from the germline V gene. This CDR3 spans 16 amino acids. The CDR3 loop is CASSLGQGWMNTEAFF. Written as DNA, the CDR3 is TGTGCCAGCAGTTTGGGACAGGGATGGATGAACACTGAAGCTTTCTTT.

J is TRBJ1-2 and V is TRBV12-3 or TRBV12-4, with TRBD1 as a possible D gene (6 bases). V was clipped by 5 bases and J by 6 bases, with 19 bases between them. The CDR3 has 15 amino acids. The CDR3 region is CASSRSRDTGDGYTF. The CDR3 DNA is TGTGCCAGCAGTCGATCAAGGGACACCGGAGATGGCTACACCTTC.

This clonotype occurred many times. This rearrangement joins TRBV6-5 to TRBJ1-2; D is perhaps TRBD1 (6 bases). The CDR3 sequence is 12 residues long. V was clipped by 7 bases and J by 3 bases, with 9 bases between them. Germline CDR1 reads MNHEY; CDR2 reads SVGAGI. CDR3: CASTSGDYGYTF. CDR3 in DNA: TGTGCCAGCACATCAGGGGACTATGGCTACACCTTC.